This is a list of T cell receptor beta chains from one sample in a study of early T cells in non-severe SARS-CoV-2 infection. A single record per CDR3 protein comes from TCRdb applying MiXCR to the 5' RACE reads. Among about 100,000 distinct CDR3 sequences, around 13% were seen once, and the ten largest hold approximately 2.4%. Material for sequencing was whole blood. The receptors shown here come from an adult who was a healthcare worker with PCR-confirmed SARS-CoV-2 infection or an uninfected control (not recorded which). CDR3s include the opening cysteine and the closing phenylalanine or tryptophan. D genes are given only for firm matches. Expanded clones get a size class; other rows say once, few or many, or leave the size out.

cdr3_aa: CASGTSEDTQYF; cdr3_nt: TGTGCCAGCGGGACTTCCGAAGATACGCAGTATTTT; clone_size: few; v_call: TRBV2; j_call: TRBJ2-3; d_call: -
cdr3_aa: CASSPRTGRLYEQYF; cdr3_nt: TGCGCCAGCAGCCCCCGGACAGGCAGACTCTACGAGCAGTACTTC; clone_size: -; v_call: TRBV4-1; j_call: TRBJ2-7; d_call: TRBD1
cdr3_aa: CASSLTGSPYNEQFF; cdr3_nt: TGTGCCAGCAGTTTAACAGGGAGTCCCTACAATGAGCAGTTCTTC; clone_size: many; v_call: TRBV28; j_call: TRBJ2-1; d_call: -
cdr3_aa: CAISDIPNTEAFF; cdr3_nt: TGTGCCATCAGTGATATACCGAACACTGAAGCTTTCTTT; clone_size: few; v_call: TRBV10-3; j_call: TRBJ1-1; d_call: -
cdr3_aa: CASSYSGGGTDTQYF; cdr3_nt: TGTGCCAGCAGTTACTCGGGGGGCGGCACAGATACGCAGTATTTT; clone_size: -; v_call: TRBV6-5; j_call: TRBJ2-3; d_call: -
cdr3_aa: CASRMVSGNQPQHF; cdr3_nt: TGTGCCAGTAGGATGGTGAGTGGCAATCAGCCCCAGCATTTT; clone_size: -; v_call: TRBV19; j_call: TRBJ1-5; d_call: -
cdr3_aa: CSVVGGVRETQYF; cdr3_nt: TGCAGCGTTGTGGGGGGGGTGCGAGAGACCCAGTACTTC; clone_size: many; v_call: TRBV29-1; j_call: TRBJ2-5; d_call: TRBD2
cdr3_aa: CASSLSFVQGRGYEQYF; cdr3_nt: TGTGCCAGCAGCTTATCGTTCGTTCAGGGACGGGGCTACGAGCAGTACTTC; clone_size: once; v_call: TRBV7-8; j_call: TRBJ2-7; d_call: -
cdr3_aa: CASSPPYGVMNTEAFF; cdr3_nt: TGTGCCAGCAGTCCTCCCTACGGGGTTATGAACACTGAAGCTTTCTTT; clone_size: many; v_call: TRBV6-6; j_call: TRBJ1-1; d_call: -
cdr3_aa: CASKTGGAETQYF; cdr3_nt: TGCGCCAGCAAAACAGGGGGCGCTGAGACCCAGTACTTC; clone_size: many; v_call: TRBV5-1; j_call: TRBJ2-5; d_call: TRBD1
cdr3_aa: CASKNRVGANVLTF; cdr3_nt: TGCGCCAGCAAAAACAGGGTTGGGGCCAACGTCCTGACTTTC; clone_size: many; v_call: TRBV4-1; j_call: TRBJ2-6; d_call: -
cdr3_aa: CASSERLSGANVLTF; cdr3_nt: TGTGCCAGCAGTGAGAGGCTATCTGGGGCCAACGTCCTGACTTTC; clone_size: few; v_call: TRBV6-1; j_call: TRBJ2-6; d_call: -
cdr3_aa: CSARPSTDTQYF; cdr3_nt: TGCAGTGCGCGGCCTAGCACAGATACGCAGTATTTT; clone_size: -; v_call: TRBV20-1; j_call: TRBJ2-3; d_call: -
cdr3_aa: CSARENRDLGIQYF; cdr3_nt: TGCAGTGCTAGAGAGAACAGGGATTTGGGCATTCAGTACTTC; clone_size: -; v_call: TRBV20-1; j_call: TRBJ2-4; d_call: -
cdr3_aa: CASSLGQPEETQYF; cdr3_nt: TGCGCCAGCAGCTTGGGTCAGCCGGAAGAGACCCAGTACTTC; clone_size: -; v_call: TRBV5-1; j_call: TRBJ2-5; d_call: -
cdr3_aa: CASSVSGTHNEQFF; cdr3_nt: TGTGCCAGCAGCGTCTCCGGGACACACAATGAGCAGTTCTTC; clone_size: few; v_call: TRBV9; j_call: TRBJ2-1; d_call: -
cdr3_aa: CATPWQKASNEQYF; cdr3_nt: TGTGCCACCCCCTGGCAGAAAGCTTCCAACGAGCAGTACTTC; clone_size: few; v_call: TRBV2; j_call: TRBJ2-7; d_call: -
cdr3_aa: CSVEGLNGYTF; cdr3_nt: TGCAGCGTTGAAGGGCTGAACGGCTACACCTTC; clone_size: many; v_call: TRBV29-1; j_call: TRBJ1-2; d_call: -
cdr3_aa: CASSYGLLVDNEQFF; cdr3_nt: TGTGCCAGCAGTTACGGGCTACTTGTTGACAATGAGCAGTTCTTC; clone_size: few; v_call: TRBV6-6; j_call: TRBJ2-1; d_call: -
cdr3_aa: CASRKQGVSNQPQHF; cdr3_nt: TGTGCCAGCAGAAAACAGGGGGTTAGCAATCAGCCCCAGCATTTT; clone_size: -; v_call: TRBV28; j_call: TRBJ1-5; d_call: TRBD1
cdr3_aa: CASSPTSDTQYF; cdr3_nt: TGTGCCAGCAGTCCTACGTCAGATACGCAGTATTTT; clone_size: many; v_call: TRBV3-1; j_call: TRBJ2-3; d_call: -